These 2 T cell receptor beta chains came from one sample sequenced in a study of cytomegalovirus exposure and HLA in healthy donors. TCRdb keeps only in-frame clones here, not all; method: immunoSEQ multiplex PCR. The table lists around 160,000 clones, about 85% of them singletons. Sequencing was done on a sample of PBMCs. The receptors here all came from a young man in good health and CMV-seropositive.

This rearrangement joins TRBV13 to TRBJ2-3; 15 bases line up with TRBD2. The CDR3 is 15 residues long. The trim removed 4 bases at V and 5 bases at J, leaving 1 base unmatched. Germline CDR1 reads PRHDT; CDR2 reads FYEKMQ (reference sequence). The DNA for the CDR3 is TGTGCCAGCAGCTCGGGACTAGCGGGGGGAGATACGCAGTATTTT. Translated, it gives CASSSGLAGGDTQYF.

The rearrangement links TRBV4-1 to TRBJ1-1, with 7 bases identical to TRBD1. Germline loops: CDR1 MGHRA, CDR2 YSYEKL. The CDR3 is made up of 15 amino acids. The ends lost 2 bases at V and 4 bases at J; junction bases unmatched: 7. CDR3 DNA: TGCGCCAGCAGCCAATGGGCAGGGGGGCTCACTGAAGCTTTCTTT. Amino acids: CASSQWAGGLTEAFF.